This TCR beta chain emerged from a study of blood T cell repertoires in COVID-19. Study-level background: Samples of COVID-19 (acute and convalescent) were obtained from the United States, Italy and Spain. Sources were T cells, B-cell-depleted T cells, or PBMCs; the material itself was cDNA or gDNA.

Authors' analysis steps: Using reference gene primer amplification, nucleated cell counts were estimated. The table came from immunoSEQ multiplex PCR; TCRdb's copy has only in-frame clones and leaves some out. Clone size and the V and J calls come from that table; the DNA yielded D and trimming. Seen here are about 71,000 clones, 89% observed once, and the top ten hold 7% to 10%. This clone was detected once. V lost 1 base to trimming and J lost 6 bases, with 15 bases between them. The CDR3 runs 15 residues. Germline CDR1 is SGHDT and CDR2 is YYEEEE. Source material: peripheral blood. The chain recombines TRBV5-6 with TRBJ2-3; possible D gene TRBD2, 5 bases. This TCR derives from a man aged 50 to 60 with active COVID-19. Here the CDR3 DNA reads TGTGCCAGCAGCTTGCCCTCTGGAGGTTCGGATACGCAGTATTTT. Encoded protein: CASSLPSGGSDTQYF. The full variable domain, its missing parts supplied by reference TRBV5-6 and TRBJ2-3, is DAGVTQSPTHLIKTRGQQVTLRCSPKSGHDTVSWYQQALGQGPQFIFQYYEEEERQRGNFPDRFSGHQFPNYSSELNVNALLLGDSALYLCASSLPSGGSDTQYFGPGTRLTVL.